This TCR beta chain came from a study of blood T cell repertoires in COVID-19 (dated by TCRdb to 2018 to 2021). Regarding the complete study: Collaborator samples came from the United States, Italy and Spain and covered acute and convalescent phases of COVID-19. The prospective study material was composed of cDNA or gDNA derived from T cells, B-cell-depleted T cells, or PBMCs. The dataset comprised deeply sampled blood TCRbeta repertoires from subjects exposed to, actively infected with, or recovered from COVID-19. The repertoires were released in a freely available public database meant as a resource for research on the immune response to SARS-CoV-2. Samples were obtained from the ongoing ImmuneRACE study (first 160 participants) and from 1,200 or so subjects provided by 6 global collaborators. Sample metadata almost always included a de-identified subject ID, COVID-19 status, age in years and sex. HLA class I and class II types, where available, came from metadata supplied by the sample provider rather than from assay-based typing.

TCRbeta CDR3 regions were amplified from genomic DNA using the immunoSEQ Assay, a bias-controlled multiplex PCR. On the authors' methods: Within the assay, amplification of reference gene primers was used to estimate how many nucleated cells each sample contained. To quantify the absolute abundance of each unique TCRbeta CDR3 rearrangement, sequence reads were collapsed and filtered. For each sample, productive Simpson clonality was calculated as the square root of Simpson's diversity index across productive rearrangements. Sourced from immuneACCESS, this table was stored by TCRdb with only in-frame sequences that have V and J called. A share of the clones is absent; for the studies checked, an unresolved V gene accounts for under half, and the remainder has no known explanation. V, J and clone size are those of that table, while D and trimming were read from the DNA. The sample table contains fewer than 400,000 clones; only one count was recorded for approximately 83% of them. Less than 2.5% of the sample is held by the ten biggest clonotypes.

Results the study describes overall, beyond this receptor: Clinical and demographic metadata were provided uncurated, with the amount varying by source and participant.

Enrolling through a virtual design, the prospective study's participants ranged in age from roughly 18 to 90 years and lived across around 25 United States geographic areas. Cohort assignment in the prospective study relied on participant-reported clinical history from a screening survey and a study questionnaire. For ImmuneRACE Cohort 3, a participant was defined as recovered based on two consecutive negative NP/OP PCR tests, clearance by a healthcare professional, or resolution of symptoms. In the prospective study, mobile phlebotomists collected whole blood, serum and a nasopharyngeal or oropharyngeal swab from each participant. Additional blood draws and questionnaires over an approximately 2-month period could optionally be provided by prospective study participants. Before DNA extraction, blood samples from the prospective study were shipped at room temperature or frozen. As concerns this clone: This receptor's antigen is unknown. Base-call qualities are not available, and no considerably larger clone is one nucleotide away.

Its CDR3 holds 13 amino acids, cysteine through phenylalanine. This entry keeps only the CDR3 DNA: 39 bases, framed from base 1. V and J lose 1 base and 6 bases, and a span of 10 bases separates them. The germline V gene gives CDR1 as SGHTA and CDR2 as FQGTGA. The source material was PBMCs or T cells enriched from blood (not recorded which). The source of this sequence is a man younger than 40 who had recovered from COVID-19. The chain uses TRBV7-3 and TRBJ2-7; the D gene assignment is ambiguous. The CDR3 amino acid sequence is: CASSLIPHSEQYF. DNA sequence: TGTGCCAGCAGCTTAATACCCCACTCCGAGCAGTACTTC.